This T cell receptor (beta chain) appears in the sequencing data of a study of T cells in Graves' hyperthyroidism and ophthalmopathy. Overall study context: Initial diagnosis, before any treatment, was when peripheral blood was collected. Study-level results: Before onset, by a median of about six months, the model predicted ophthalmopathy.

This clonotype was seen ten or more times. Its antigen remains unknown. In making diagnoses, clinical symptoms, serum thyroxine and TRAb, thyroid ultrasound and orbital computed tomography were all used. Each 10 ml fresh peripheral blood draw supplied the PBMCs. The CDR3 is 15 amino acids. Trimming left V 4 bases short and J 3 bases short, with 16 bases between. Germline V gives CDR1 SGHVS, CDR2 FQNEAQ. Using RNA transcripts as the source, TCR beta CDR3 regions were amplified. The HTBI primer set was used in a first-round RT-PCR of the TCR CDR3. TCRdb recomputed calls from the multiplex PCR reads with MiXCR, one row per CDR3 protein. The sample contains a few hundred thousand distinct CDR3 sequences, 14% to 15% of which appear only once.

Specimen: blood. The TCR comes from a woman aged 40 to 50 with Graves' hyperthyroidism that later progressed to Graves' ophthalmopathy. This rearrangement joins TRBV7-8 to TRBJ2-7; possible D gene TRBD2, 6 bases. This chain's CDR3 is CASSYLRGDGYEQYF. In nucleotides, the CDR3 is TGTGCCAGCAGCTATTTGCGGGGAGATGGCTACGAGCAGTACTTC.